This TCR beta chain was sequenced during a study of T-cell memory formation after mild COVID-19. TCRdb used MiXCR to reprocess the 5' RACE reads, holding one entry per CDR3 protein. The sample lists fewer than 450,000 distinct CDR3 sequences; approximately 24% were seen once. J lost 2 bases, V lost 4 bases, and 5 bases had no gene match. CDR3 length: 15 amino acids. The germline gives CDR1 LGHDT, CDR2 YNNKEL (reference sequence). Study findings and constraints: Within pre-infection memory, some responding clones were found, suggesting cross-reactive memory joined. Second-wave clones that peaked on day 37 lacked confirmed SARS-CoV-2 specificity.

As concerns this clonotype: Its antigen is as yet unknown.

The chain has TRBV3-1 and TRBJ2-3; 8 nucleotides agree with TRBD2. This TCR was recovered from an adult woman who had mild COVID-19 (a few samples of this study predate the infection). Cell type and time point are not known. The specimen was PBMCs or a T cell subset sorted from them (not recorded which). The CDR3 nucleotides are TGTGCCAGCAGCCCGCAGCGGGGGATCACAGATACGCAGTATTTT. It codes for CASSPQRGITDTQYF.